The 5 T cell receptor beta chains presented below share a single source sample, sequenced in a study of T cell clonality in common variable immunodeficiency. Study findings and constraints: Common variable immunodeficiency TCR beta sequences reportedly had fewer deletions and N-nucleotide insertions.

The antigens of these receptors remain unknown. Sequencing was performed with immunoSEQ multiplex PCR; in TCRdb, only in-frame clones are kept and a portion is missing. The table lists roughly 17,000 clones, with no singletons. Sequencing was carried out using peripheral blood mononuclear cells. All receptors come from a human donor with common variable immunodeficiency.

At least ten counts were recorded for this clone. Read sequence stops 3 residues before the CDR3 end, and the germline J gene provides the missing end. The chain joins TRBV2 to TRBJ1-6; TRBD1 agrees at 8 bases. With 6 bases clipped from V and 6 bases from J, the junction kept 7 bases outside the gene matches. CDR1 and CDR2 (germline): SNHLY, FYNNEI. The CDR3 has 15 residues. Incomplete CDR3 DNA: TGTGCCAGCAGGTCGCAGGGGGCCCCTAATTCACCC. This sequence encodes CASRSQGAPNSP. The CDR3 in its entirety is CASRSQGAPNSPLHF.

This clone occurred a few times. The missing CDR3 end, 3 residues past where the read stops, is filled in from the germline J gene. The rearrangement uses TRBV19 and TRBJ2-7; 12 bases line up with TRBD2. Germline-derived CDR1 and CDR2 are LNHDA and SQIVND (reference sequence). V gave up 6 bases and J gave up 4 bases; unmatched junction bases: 13. The CDR3 covers 17 residues. CDR3 sequence reads: CASSHRLAGAPTYEQYF. Incomplete CDR3 DNA: TGTGCCAGTAGCCACCGACTAGCGGGGGCCCCGACGTACGAG. The variable domain in full, with the rest retrieved from reference TRBV19 and TRBJ2-7, is DGGITQSPKYLFRKEGQNVTLSCEQNLNHDAMYWYRQDPGQGLRLIYYSQIVNDFQKGDIAEGYSVSREKKESFPLTVTSAQKNPTAFYLCASSHRLAGAPTYEQYFGPGTRLTVT.

A word on this clone: The read gets to within 3 residues of the CDR3 end, and the germline J gene fills in the rest. This sequence joins TRBV20-1 and TRBJ2-1; 9 nucleotides align to TRBD2. CDR3 length: 14 amino acids. V was pared by 6 bases and J by 6 bases, with 9 bases of the junction left unmatched. CDR1 and CDR2 (germline): DFQATT, SNEGSKA (reference sequence). The CDR3 DNA, read in part, is TGCAGTGCCCCTCGAGCGGGGGGTTCCAATGAG. Translation gives CSAPRAGGSNE. The full CDR3 protein reads CSAPRAGGSNEQFF.

At least ten counts were recorded for this clone. Read data end 3 residues before the CDR3 end; the end is taken from the germline J gene. This sequence joins TRBV30 and TRBJ2-5; 10 nucleotides agree with TRBD2. Looked up from germline, CDR1 is GTSNPN and CDR2 is SVGIG (reference sequence). Trimming took 2 bases from V and 0 from J; bases not matched to a gene: 3. This CDR3 spans 15 amino acids. The covered CDR3 bases are TGTGCCTGGAGTAGCGGGGGGGGGTACCAAGAGACC. It translates to CAWSSGGGYQET. The whole CDR3 reads CAWSSGGGYQETQYF.

In regard to this clone: Read coverage stops 3 residues before the CDR3 terminus; the germline J gene supplies the remainder. The chain is built from TRBV7-9 and TRBJ2-7; 8 bases are a match to TRBD1. V shed 5 bases, J shed 4 bases, and the junction held 10 bases outside the gene matches. CDR3 length equals 15 residues. CDR1 and CDR2 from the germline V gene are SEHNR and FQNEAQ (reference sequence). The covered CDR3 bases are TGTGCCAGCAGCAGCCCGACAGGGGAAGATTACGAG. Its protein product is CASSSPTGEDYE. The full-length CDR3 reads as CASSSPTGEDYEQYF.